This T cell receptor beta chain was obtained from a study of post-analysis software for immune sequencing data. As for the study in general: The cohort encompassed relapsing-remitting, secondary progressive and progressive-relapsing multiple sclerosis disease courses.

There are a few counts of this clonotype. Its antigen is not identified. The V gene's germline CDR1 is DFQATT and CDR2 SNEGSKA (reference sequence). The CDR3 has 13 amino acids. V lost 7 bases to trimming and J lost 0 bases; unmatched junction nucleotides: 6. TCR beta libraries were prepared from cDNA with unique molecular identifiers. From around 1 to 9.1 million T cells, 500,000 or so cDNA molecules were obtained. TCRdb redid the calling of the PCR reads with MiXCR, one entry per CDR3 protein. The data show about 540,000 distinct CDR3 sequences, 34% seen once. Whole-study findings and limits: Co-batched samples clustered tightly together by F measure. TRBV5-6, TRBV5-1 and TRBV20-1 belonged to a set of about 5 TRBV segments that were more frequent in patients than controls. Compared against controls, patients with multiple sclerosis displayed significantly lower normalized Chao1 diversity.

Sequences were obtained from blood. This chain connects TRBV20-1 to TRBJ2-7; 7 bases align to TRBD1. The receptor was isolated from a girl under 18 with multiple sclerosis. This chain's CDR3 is CSVGAGGSYEQYF. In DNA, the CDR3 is TGCAGTGTCGGGGCAGGGGGCTCCTACGAGCAGTACTTC.